These 11 T cell receptor beta chains came from one sample sequenced in a study of CD8+CD57+ T cells in acquired aplastic anemia. Patients included in sequencing had previously demonstrated CD8+CD57+ cell expansion by flow cytometry. TCR beta VDJ combinations and CDR3 sequences were profiled from genomic DNA. TCRdb independently ran MiXCR on the reads; one entry per CDR3 protein. The sample records approximately 190,000 distinct CDR3 sequences, 40% to 50% being singletons. The source material was sorted CD4+, CD8+, or CD8+CD57+ T cells (not recorded which) from PBMCs. The source of these receptors is a human donor with aplastic anemia.

The chain is built from TRBV7-6 and TRBJ2-7; maybe TRBD1 (6 bases). Looked up from germline, CDR1 is SGHVS and CDR2 is FNYEAQ. V was shortened by 1 base and J by 5 bases, with 18 bases between the two germline ends. This CDR3 comprises 16 residues. CDR3 region: CASSLGVDQGIHEQYF. For the CDR3, the DNA is TGTGCCAGCAGCTTAGGCGTCGACCAGGGGATCCACGAGCAGTACTTC.

This clonotype has at least ten counts. The chain carries TRBV30 and TRBJ2-5; 7 positions match TRBD1. CDR1 is GTSNPN and CDR2 is SVGIG in the germline V gene (reference sequence). V gave up 3 bases and J gave up 4 bases; unmatched junction bases: 11. The CDR3 is 15 amino acids. CDR3 residues: CAWREYRGRRETQYF. CDR3 sequence (DNA): TGTGCCTGGAGGGAGTACAGGGGTCGGAGAGAGACCCAGTACTTC.

In its sample, this clonotype was seen many times. The chain links TRBV5-1 to TRBJ2-7, with D possibly matching TRBD1 (5 bases). Germline V gene lookup returns CDR1 SGHRS and CDR2 YFSETQ. Deletions cut 2 bases from V and 2 bases from J, with 32 bases between. CDR3 length equals 21 residues. This chain's CDR3 is CASSLIPRYYTGPINAYEQYF. In nucleotides, the CDR3 is TGCGCCAGCAGCTTAATCCCGCGTTACTACACAGGTCCCATTAACGCCTACGAGCAGTACTTC.

The V and J genes are TRBV2 and TRBJ2-1; D possibly corresponds to TRBD1 (6 bases). The CDR3 covers 14 residues. From germline, CDR1 is SNHLY and CDR2 FYNNEI. The germline V and J ends were trimmed by 8 bases and 1 base, with 12 bases remaining between them. The CDR3: CASVQGSSYNEQFF. The CDR3 nucleotides read TGTGCCAGCGTACAGGGTTCGTCCTACAATGAGCAGTTCTTC.

This clonotype was counted between two and nine times. In nucleotides, the CDR3 is TGTGCCATCAGAGGGACTAGTCAAGAGACCCAGTACTTC. Translating it yields CAIRGTSQETQYF. The chain links TRBV10-3 to TRBJ2-5, with 8 bases matching TRBD2. The CDR3 is 13 residues long. The trim removed 6 bases at V and 2 bases at J, leaving 2 bases unmatched. The germline V gene has CDR1 ENHRY and CDR2 SYGVKD.

This chain joins TRBV11-1 and TRBJ2-7; TRBD1 is a possible D gene (5 bases). CDR1 and CDR2 (germline): SGHAT, FQDESV (reference sequence). V gave up 2 bases and J gave up 2 bases, with 19 bases separating them. The length of the CDR3 is 17 residues. The CDR3 is CASSLNVATGHPYEQYF. The CDR3, as DNA: TGTGCCAGCAGCTTAAATGTCGCCACAGGACATCCCTACGAGCAGTACTTC. Complete variable domain (other parts from reference TRBV11-1 and TRBJ2-7): EAEVAQSPRYKITEKSQAVAFWCDPISGHATLYWYRQILGQGPELLVQFQDESVVDDSQLPKDRFSAERLKGVDSTLKIQPAELGDSAMYLCASSLNVATGHPYEQYFGPGTRLTVT.

The rearrangement links TRBV19 to TRBJ2-1; the D is unclear. This CDR3 region has 15 residues. Germline V gene data show CDR1 as LNHDA and CDR2 as SQIVND (reference sequence). Trimming took 1 base from V and 1 from J, leaving 8 bases between them. CDR3 in amino acids: CASSIGTASYNEQFF. In DNA form, the CDR3 reads TGTGCCAGTAGTATAGGGACCGCATCCTACAATGAGCAGTTCTTC.

The chain uses TRBV24-1 and TRBJ2-3; D is unresolved. Germline V gene data show CDR1 as KGHDR and CDR2 as SFDVKD. CDR3 size: 12 residues. The germline V and J ends were trimmed by 3 bases and 4 bases, with 4 bases remaining between them. The DNA of the CDR3 is TGTGCCACCAGTGATCGGGCAGATACGCAGTATTTT. Encoded protein: CATSDRADTQYF.

As for this clonotype: The junction departs from germline at one end; a sequencing error may be responsible. V and J are TRBV7-2 and TRBJ2-1, with TRBD2 matching over 9 bases. Per germline, CDR1 SGHTA and CDR2 FQGNSA. The CDR3 consists of 14 residues. The CDR3 region has the DNA TGTGCCAGCAGCCTAGCGGGATTGGGGGGTGAGCAGTTCTTC. Translating it yields CASSLAGLGGEQFF.

V is TRBV19 and J is TRBJ1-2; no firm D call. V dropped 8 bases and J dropped 0 bases, with 16 bases sitting between them. The CDR3 is 15 amino acids. Germline V gene sequence: CDR1 LNHDA, CDR2 SQIVND (reference sequence). The CDR3, as DNA: TGTGCCAGTGAGAGCGTGGAGACTACTAACTATGGCTACACCTTC. Protein product: CASESVETTNYGYTF.

The V and J genes are TRBV20-1 and TRBJ2-4, with a possible D match to TRBD2 (5 bases). Trimming stripped 5 bases from V and 10 bases from J, with 18 bases between. CDR1 and CDR2 from the germline V gene are DFQATT and SNEGSKA (reference sequence). There are 13 residues in the CDR3. Here the CDR3 DNA reads TGCAGTGCTCCCCGGTCGGGAATTGGGATTCAGTACTTC. Protein product: CSAPRSGIGIQYF.